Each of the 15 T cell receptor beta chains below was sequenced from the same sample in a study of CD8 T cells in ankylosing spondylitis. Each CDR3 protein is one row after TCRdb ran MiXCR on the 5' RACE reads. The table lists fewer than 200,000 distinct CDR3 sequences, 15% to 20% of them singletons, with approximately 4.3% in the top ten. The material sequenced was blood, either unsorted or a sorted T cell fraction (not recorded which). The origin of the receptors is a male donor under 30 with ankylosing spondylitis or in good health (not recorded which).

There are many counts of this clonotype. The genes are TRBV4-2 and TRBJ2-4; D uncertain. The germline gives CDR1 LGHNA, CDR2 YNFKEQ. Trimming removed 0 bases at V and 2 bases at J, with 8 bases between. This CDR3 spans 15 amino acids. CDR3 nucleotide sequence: TGTGCCAGCAGCCAAGAAAGTGGACCCAAAAACATTCAGTACTTC. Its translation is CASSQESGPKNIQYF.

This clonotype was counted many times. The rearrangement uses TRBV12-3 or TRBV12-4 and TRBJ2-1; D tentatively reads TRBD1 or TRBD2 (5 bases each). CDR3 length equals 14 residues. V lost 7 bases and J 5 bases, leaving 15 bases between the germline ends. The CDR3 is CASILGTANNEQFF. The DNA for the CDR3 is TGTGCCAGCATACTCGGGACGGCGAACAATGAGCAGTTCTTC.

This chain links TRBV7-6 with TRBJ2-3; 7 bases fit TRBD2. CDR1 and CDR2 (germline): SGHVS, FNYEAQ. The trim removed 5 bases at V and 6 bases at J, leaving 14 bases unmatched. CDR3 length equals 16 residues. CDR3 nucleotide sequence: TGTGCCAGCAGCCCGGATGGGCGGGAGTTTAGTGATACGCAGTATTTT. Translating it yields CASSPDGREFSDTQYF.

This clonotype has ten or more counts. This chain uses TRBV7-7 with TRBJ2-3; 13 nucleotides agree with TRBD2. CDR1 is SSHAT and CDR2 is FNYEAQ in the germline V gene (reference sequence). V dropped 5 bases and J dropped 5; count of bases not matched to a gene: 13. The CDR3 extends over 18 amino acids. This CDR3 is CASSPGLAGIGLIDTQYF. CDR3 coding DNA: TGTGCCAGCAGCCCGGGACTAGCGGGAATTGGCTTGATAGATACGCAGTATTTT.

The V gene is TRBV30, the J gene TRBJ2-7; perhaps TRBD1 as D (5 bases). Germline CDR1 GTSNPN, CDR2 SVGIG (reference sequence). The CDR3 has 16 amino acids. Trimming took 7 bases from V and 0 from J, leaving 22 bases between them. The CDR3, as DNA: TGTGCCTTGTCCCGAGAATGGACATCTCCCTCCTACGAGCAGTACTTC. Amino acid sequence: CALSREWTSPSYEQYF.

The CDR3 is CASSLGAAPYEQYF. Here the CDR3 DNA reads TGTGCCAGCAGCTTAGGCGCGGCACCTTACGAGCAGTACTTC. The chain combines TRBV7-2 with TRBJ2-7; the D is unclear. CDR1 SGHTA and CDR2 FQGNSA come from the germline V gene. CDR3 size: 14 residues. V gave up 1 base and J gave up 4 bases, with 11 bases separating them.

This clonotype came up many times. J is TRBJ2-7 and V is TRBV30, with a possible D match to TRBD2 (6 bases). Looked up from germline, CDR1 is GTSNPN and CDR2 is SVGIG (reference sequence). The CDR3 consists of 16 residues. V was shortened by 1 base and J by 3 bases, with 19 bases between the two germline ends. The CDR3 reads CAWSDRIGSGNYEQYF. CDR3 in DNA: TGTGCCTGGAGTGACCGGATTGGTAGCGGTAACTACGAGCAGTACTTC.

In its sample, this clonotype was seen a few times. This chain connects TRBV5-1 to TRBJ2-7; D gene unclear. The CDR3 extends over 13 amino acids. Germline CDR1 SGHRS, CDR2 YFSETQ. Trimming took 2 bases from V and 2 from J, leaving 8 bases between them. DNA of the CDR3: TGCGCCAGCAGCTTCTCAGGCACCTACGAGCAGTACTTC. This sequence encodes CASSFSGTYEQYF. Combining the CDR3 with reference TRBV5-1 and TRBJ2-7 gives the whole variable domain KAGVTQTPRYLIKTRGQQVTLSCSPISGHRSVSWYQQTPGQGLQFLFEYFSETQRNKGNFPGRFSGRQFSNSRSEMNVSTLELGDSALYLCASSFSGTYEQYFGPGTRLTVT.

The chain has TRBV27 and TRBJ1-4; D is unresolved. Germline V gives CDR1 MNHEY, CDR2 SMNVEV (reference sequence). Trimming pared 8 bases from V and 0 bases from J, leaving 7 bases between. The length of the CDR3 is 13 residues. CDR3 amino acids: CASRRATNEKLFF. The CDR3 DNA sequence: TGTGCCAGCCGGAGGGCAACTAATGAAAAACTGTTTTTT.

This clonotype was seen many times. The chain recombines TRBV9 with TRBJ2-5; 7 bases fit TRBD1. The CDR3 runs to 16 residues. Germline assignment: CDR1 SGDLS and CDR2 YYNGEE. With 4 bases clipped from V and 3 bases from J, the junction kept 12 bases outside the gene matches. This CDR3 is CASSLPRDSLKETQYF. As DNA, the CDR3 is TGTGCCAGCAGCCTCCCCCGGGACAGCCTAAAAGAGACCCAGTACTTC.

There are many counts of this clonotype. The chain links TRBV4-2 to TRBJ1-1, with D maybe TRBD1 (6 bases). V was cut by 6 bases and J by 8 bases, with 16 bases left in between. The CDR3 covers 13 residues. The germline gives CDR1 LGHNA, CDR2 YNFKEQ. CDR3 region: CASSSGAGTEAFF. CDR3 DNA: TGTGCCAGCAGTTCCGGAGCCGGGACAGAAGCTTTCTTT.

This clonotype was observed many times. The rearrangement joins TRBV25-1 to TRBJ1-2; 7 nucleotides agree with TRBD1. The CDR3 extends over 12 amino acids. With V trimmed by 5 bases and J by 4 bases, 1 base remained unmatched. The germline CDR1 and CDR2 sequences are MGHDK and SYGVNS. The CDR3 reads CASSPGGYGYTF. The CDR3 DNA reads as TGTGCCAGCAGTCCAGGGGGCTATGGCTACACCTTC.

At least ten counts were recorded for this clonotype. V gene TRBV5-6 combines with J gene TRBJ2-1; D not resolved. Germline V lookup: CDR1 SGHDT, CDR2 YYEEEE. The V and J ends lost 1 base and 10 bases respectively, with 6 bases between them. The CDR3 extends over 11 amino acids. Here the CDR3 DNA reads TGTGCCAGCAGCTTGACAAGGGAGCAGTTCTTC. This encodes CASSLTREQFF.

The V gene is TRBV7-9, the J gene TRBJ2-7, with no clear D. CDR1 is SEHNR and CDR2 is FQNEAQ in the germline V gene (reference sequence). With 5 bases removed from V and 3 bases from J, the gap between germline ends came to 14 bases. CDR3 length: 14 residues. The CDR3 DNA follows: TGTGCCAGCAGCGTTGCTCTACCCCACTACGAGCAGTACTTC. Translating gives CASSVALPHYEQYF.

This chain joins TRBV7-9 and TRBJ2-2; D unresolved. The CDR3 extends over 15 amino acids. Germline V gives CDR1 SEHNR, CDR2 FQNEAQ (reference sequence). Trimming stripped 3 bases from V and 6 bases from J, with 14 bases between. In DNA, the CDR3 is TGTGCCAGCAGCTTCTTGCTTAGTGAGGCCGGGGAGCTGTTTTTT. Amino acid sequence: CASSFLLSEAGELFF.